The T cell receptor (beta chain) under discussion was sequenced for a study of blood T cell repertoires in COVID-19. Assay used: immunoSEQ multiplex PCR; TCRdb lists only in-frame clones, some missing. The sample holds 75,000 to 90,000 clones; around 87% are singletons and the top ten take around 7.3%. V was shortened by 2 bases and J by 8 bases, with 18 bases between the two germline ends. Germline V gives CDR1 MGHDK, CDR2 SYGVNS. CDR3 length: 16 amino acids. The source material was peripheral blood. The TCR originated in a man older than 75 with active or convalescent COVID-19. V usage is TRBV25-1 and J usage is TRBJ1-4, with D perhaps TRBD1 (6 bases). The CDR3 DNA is TGTGCCAGCAGTGAACCGACTGGGGGGGCGGGAGAAAAACTGTTTTTT. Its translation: CASSEPTGGAGEKLFF.